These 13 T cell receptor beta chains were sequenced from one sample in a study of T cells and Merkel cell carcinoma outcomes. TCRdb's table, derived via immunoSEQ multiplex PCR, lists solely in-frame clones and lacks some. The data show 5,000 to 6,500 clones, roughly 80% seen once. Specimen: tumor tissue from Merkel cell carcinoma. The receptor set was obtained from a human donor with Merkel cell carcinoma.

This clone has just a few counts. In nucleotides, the CDR3 is TGTGCCAGCAGTGATGGACGGACCTCTGGAAACACCATATATTTT. As protein: CASSDGRTSGNTIYF. The chain uses TRBV2 and TRBJ1-3; D uncertain. Germline V gene lookup returns CDR1 SNHLY and CDR2 FYNNEI. Trimming took off 3 bases at V and 0 bases at J, with 9 bases between the two ends. This CDR3 is 15 amino acids long.

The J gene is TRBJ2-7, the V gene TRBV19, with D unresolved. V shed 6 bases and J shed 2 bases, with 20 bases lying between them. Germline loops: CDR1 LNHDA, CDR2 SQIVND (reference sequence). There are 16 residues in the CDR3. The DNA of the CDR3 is TGTGCCAGTAGACCCAATTACTCCGGAGACACCTACGAGCAGTACTTC. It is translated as CASRPNYSGDTYEQYF.

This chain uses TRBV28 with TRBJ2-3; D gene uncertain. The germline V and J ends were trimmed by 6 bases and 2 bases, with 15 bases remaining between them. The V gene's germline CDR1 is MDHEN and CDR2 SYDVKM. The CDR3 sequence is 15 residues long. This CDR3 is CASSKQASATDTQYF. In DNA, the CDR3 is TGTGCCAGCAGCAAGCAGGCAAGTGCCACAGATACGCAGTATTTT. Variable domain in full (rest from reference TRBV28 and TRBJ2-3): DVKVTQSSRYLVKRTGEKVFLECVQDMDHENMFWYRQDPGLGLRLIYFSYDVKMKEKGDIPEGYSVSREKKERFSLILESASTNQTSMYLCASSKQASATDTQYFGPGTRLTVL.

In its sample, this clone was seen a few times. The CDR3 bases are TGTGCCAGCAGCCCGGAAGGGAGCACTGAAGCTTTCTTT. Protein sequence: CASSPEGSTEAFF. The chain is built from TRBV5-6 and TRBJ1-1; D gene ambiguous. There are 13 residues in the CDR3. V was trimmed by 4 bases and J by 4 bases, leaving 11 bases between them. Germline CDR1 is SGHDT and CDR2 is YYEEEE. Full variable domain (remainder filled in from reference TRBV5-6 and TRBJ1-1): DAGVTQSPTHLIKTRGQQVTLRCSPKSGHDTVSWYQQALGQGPQFIFQYYEEEERQRGNFPDRFSGHQFPNYSSELNVNALLLGDSALYLCASSPEGSTEAFFGQGTRLTVV.

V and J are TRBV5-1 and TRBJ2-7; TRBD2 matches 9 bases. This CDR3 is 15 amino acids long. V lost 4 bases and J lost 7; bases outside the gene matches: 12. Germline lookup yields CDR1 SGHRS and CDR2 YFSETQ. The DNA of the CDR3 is TGCGCCAGCAGCGGGGTAGCGGGAGTAGCCTGGGAGCAGTACTTC. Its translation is CASSGVAGVAWEQYF.

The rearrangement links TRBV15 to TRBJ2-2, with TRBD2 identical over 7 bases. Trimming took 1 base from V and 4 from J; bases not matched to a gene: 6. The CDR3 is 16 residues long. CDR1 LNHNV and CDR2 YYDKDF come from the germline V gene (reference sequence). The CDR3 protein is CATSRGGGAGTGELFF. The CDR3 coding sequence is TGTGCCACCAGCAGAGGGGGGGGAGCGGGCACCGGGGAGCTGTTTTTT. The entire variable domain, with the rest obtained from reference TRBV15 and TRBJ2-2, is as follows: DAMVIQNPRYQVTQFGKPVTLSCSQTLNHNVMYWYQQKSSQAPKLLFHYYDKDFNNEADTPDNFQSRRPNTSFCFLDIRSPGLGDTAMYLCATSRGGGAGTGELFFGEGSRLTVL.

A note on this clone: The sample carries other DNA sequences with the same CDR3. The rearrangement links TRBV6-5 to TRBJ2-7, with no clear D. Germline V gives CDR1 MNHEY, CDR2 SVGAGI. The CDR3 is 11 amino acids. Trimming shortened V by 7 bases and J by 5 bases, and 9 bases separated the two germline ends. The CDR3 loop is CASTTRDEQYF. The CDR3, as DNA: TGTGCCAGCACTACCCGAGACGAGCAGTACTTC.

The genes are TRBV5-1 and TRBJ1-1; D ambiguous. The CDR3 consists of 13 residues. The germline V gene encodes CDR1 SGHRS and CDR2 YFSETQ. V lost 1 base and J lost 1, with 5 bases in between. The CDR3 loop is CASSLSANTEAFF. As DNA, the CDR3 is TGCGCCAGCAGCTTGAGCGCGAACACTGAAGCTTTCTTT.

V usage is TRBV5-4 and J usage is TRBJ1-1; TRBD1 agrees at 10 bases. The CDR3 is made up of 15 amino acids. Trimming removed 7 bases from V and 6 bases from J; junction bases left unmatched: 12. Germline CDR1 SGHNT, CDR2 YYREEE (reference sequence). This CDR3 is CASSVESGTGAEAFF. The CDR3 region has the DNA TGTGCCAGCTCAGTCGAGTCCGGGACAGGGGCTGAAGCTTTCTTT.

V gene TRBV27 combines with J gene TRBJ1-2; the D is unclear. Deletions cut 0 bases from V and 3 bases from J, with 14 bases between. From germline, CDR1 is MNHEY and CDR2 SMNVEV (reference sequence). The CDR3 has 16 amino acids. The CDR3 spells CASSLSGGNLDYGYTF. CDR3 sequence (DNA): TGTGCCAGCAGTTTATCGGGCGGGAACCTCGACTATGGCTACACCTTC.

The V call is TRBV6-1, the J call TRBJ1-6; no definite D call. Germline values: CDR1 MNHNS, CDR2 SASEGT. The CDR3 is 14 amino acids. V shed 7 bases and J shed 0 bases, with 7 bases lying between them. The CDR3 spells CASKGLSYNSPLHF. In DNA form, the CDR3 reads TGTGCCAGCAAGGGCCTCTCCTATAATTCACCCCTCCACTTT.

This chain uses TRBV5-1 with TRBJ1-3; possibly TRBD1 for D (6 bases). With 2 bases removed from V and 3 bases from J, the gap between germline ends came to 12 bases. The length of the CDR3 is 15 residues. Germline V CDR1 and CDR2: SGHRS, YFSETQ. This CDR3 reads CASSLRGAYGNTIYF. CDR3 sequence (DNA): TGCGCCAGCAGCTTAAGGGGGGCTTATGGAAACACCATATATTTT.

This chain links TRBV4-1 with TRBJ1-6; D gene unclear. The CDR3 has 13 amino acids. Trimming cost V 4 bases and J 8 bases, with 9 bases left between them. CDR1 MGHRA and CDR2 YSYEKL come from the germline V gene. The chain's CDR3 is CASSPYPDSPLHF. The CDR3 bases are TGCGCCAGCAGCCCCTACCCTGATTCACCCCTCCACTTT.